A single sample is the source of the 10 T cell receptor beta chains below, sequenced in a study of technical replicates of blood from a few donors. Clones were sequenced by immunoSEQ multiplex PCR, and TCRdb holds only the in-frame ones, with some missing. The sample lists over 85,000 clones, around 96% occurring once. The sequenced material came from T cells isolated from PBMCs. These receptors were taken from a human donor in good health.

The chain recombines TRBV15 with TRBJ2-5; 7 bases align to TRBD2. V was pared by 1 base and J by 5 bases, with 16 bases of the junction left unmatched. CDR1 and CDR2 from the germline V gene are LNHNV and YYDKDF (reference sequence). The CDR3 runs 18 residues. The CDR3 nucleotides read TGTGCCACCAGCAGAGGGCCCCAAGGGAGGGAAAAAAGGGAGACCCAGTACTTC. Translation: CATSRGPQGREKRETQYF.

J is TRBJ2-7 and V is TRBV5-5; the match to TRBD2 covers 9 bases. V gave up 0 bases and J gave up 5 bases; unmatched junction bases: 6. The germline V gene has CDR1 SGHKS and CDR2 YYEKEE (reference sequence). The CDR3 spans 15 residues. The CDR3, as DNA: TGTGCCAGCAGCTTGGCCGAGCGGGAGGTAAACGAGCAGTACTTC. It is translated as CASSLAEREVNEQYF.

This chain connects TRBV11-3 to TRBJ1-1; D perhaps matches TRBD1 (5 bases). Trimming shortened V by 0 bases and J by 11 bases, and 10 bases separated the two germline ends. CDR3 length: 12 residues. The germline V gene encodes CDR1 SGHNT and CDR2 YENEEA. Here the CDR3 DNA reads TGTGCCAGCAGCTTAGATTTCAGGGTTGCTTTCTTT. It is translated as CASSLDFRVAFF.

This clone was observed once. The V call is TRBV10-3, the J call TRBJ2-3; D unclear. There are 13 residues in the CDR3. Trimming stripped 2 bases from V and 3 bases from J, with 6 bases between. CDR1 and CDR2 (germline): ENHRY, SYGVKD. The chain's CDR3 is CAISEVGTDTQYF. The CDR3, as DNA: TGTGCCATCAGTGAGGTCGGGACAGATACGCAGTATTTT.

CDR3 loop: CASSITLNRGKGEAFF. CDR3 in DNA: TGTGCCAGTAGTATAACCTTGAACAGGGGGAAAGGTGAAGCTTTCTTT. This chain links TRBV19 with TRBJ1-1; TRBD1 matches 8 bases. Germline V gene lookup returns CDR1 LNHDA and CDR2 SQIVND (reference sequence). The V and J ends lost 2 bases and 7 bases, in that order; junction bases with no gene match: 12. CDR3 length: 16 residues.

The chain couples TRBV7-2 to TRBJ2-1; 14 bases match TRBD2. Looked up from germline, CDR1 is SGHTA and CDR2 is FQGNSA. This CDR3 spans 15 amino acids. The J segment lost 6 bases and the V segment lost 4 bases, leaving 2 bases of the junction unmatched. This chain's CDR3 is CASSSGLAGVNEQFF. The CDR3 region has the DNA TGTGCCAGCAGCTCGGGACTAGCGGGAGTCAATGAGCAGTTCTTC.

J is TRBJ2-7 and V is TRBV7-3; the match to TRBD2 covers 9 bases. After removal of 5 bases from V and 0 bases from J, the junction contained 8 bases not matched to a gene. The CDR3 loop spans 16 amino acids. The germline V gene encodes CDR1 SGHTA and CDR2 FQGTGA. In nucleotides, the CDR3 is TGTGCCAGCAGCCCCCGGGCTAGCGGGGCCTCCTACGAGCAGTACTTC. This codes for CASSPRASGASYEQYF.

The gene calls are TRBV29-1 and TRBJ2-2, with 9 bases fitting TRBD1. Germline assignment: CDR1 SQVTM and CDR2 ANQGSEA. The CDR3 extends over 17 amino acids. Trimming cost V 5 bases and J 1 base; bases outside gene matches: 11. CDR3 nucleotide sequence: TGCAGCGTTACCTCGCCGGGACAGGGATTGAACACCGGGGAGCTGTTTTTT. The encoded protein is CSVTSPGQGLNTGELFF.

The rearrangement uses TRBV19 and TRBJ1-4, with 7 bases lining up with TRBD1. From germline, CDR1 is LNHDA and CDR2 SQIVND (reference sequence). V lost 9 bases and J lost 1; bases outside the gene matches: 5. CDR3 length equals 14 residues. CDR3 nucleotide sequence: TGTGCCAGGCCACACAGGGGAACTAATGAAAAACTGTTTTTT. It yields the protein CARPHRGTNEKLFF.

The chain couples TRBV27 to TRBJ2-7, with 8 positions matching TRBD2. The CDR3 spans 14 residues. V was pared by 4 bases and J by 2 bases, with 4 bases of the junction left unmatched. Germline V gene data show CDR1 as MNHEY and CDR2 as SMNVEV (reference sequence). CDR3 residues: CASSSGLGAYEQYF. In DNA form, the CDR3 reads TGTGCCAGCAGTTCGGGACTAGGCGCCTACGAGCAGTACTTC.